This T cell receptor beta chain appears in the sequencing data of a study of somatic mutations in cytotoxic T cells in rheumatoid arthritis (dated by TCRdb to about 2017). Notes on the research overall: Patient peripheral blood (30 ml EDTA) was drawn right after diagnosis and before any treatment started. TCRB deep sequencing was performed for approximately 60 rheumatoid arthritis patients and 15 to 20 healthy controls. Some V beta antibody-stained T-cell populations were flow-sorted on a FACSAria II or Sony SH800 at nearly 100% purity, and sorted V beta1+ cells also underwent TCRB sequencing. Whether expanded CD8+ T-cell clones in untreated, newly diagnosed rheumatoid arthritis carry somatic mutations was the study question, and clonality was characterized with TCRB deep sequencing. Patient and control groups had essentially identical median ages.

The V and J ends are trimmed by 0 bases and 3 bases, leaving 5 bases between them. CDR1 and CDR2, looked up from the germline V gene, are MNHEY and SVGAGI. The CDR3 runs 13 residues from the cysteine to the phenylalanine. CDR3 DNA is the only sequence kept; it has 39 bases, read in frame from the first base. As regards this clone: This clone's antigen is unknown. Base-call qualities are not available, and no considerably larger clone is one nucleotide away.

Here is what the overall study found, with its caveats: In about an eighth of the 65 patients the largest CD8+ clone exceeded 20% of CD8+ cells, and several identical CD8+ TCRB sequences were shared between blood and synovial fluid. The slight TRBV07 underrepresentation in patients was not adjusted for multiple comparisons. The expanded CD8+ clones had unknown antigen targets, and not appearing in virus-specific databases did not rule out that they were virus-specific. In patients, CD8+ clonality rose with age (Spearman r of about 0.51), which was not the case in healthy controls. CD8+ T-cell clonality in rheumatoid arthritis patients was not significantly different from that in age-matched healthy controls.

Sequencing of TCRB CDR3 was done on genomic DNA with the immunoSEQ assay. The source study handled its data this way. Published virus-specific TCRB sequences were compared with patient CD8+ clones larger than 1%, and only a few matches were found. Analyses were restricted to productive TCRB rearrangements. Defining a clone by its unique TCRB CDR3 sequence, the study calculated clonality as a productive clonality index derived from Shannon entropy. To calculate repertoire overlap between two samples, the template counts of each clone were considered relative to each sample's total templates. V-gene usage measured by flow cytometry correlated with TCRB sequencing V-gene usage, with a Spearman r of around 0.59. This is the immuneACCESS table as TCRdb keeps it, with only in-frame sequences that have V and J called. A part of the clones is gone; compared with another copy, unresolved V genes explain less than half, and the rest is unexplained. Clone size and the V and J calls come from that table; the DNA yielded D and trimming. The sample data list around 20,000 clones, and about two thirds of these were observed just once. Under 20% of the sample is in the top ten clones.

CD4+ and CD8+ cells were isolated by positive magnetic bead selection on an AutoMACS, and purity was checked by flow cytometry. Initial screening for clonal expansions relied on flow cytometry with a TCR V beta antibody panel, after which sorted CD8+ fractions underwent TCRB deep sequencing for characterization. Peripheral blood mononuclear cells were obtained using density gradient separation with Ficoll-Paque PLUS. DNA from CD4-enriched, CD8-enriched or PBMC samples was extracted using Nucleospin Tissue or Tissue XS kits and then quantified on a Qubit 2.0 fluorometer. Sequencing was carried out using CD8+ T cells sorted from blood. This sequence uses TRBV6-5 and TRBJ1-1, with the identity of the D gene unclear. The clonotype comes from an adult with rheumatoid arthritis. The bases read TGTGCCAGCAGTTACTCTGCGGACACTGAAGCTTTCTTT. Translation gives CASSYSADTEAFF.